This TCR beta chain was retrieved from a study of T cell repertoires in cytomegalovirus infection. Study information: A matching HLA type, together with CMV infection, was signaled by public TCR beta signatures.

The CDR3 runs 18 residues. From germline, CDR1 is MGHRA and CDR2 YSYEKL. V was pared by 4 bases and J by 7 bases, with 23 bases between. TCRdb ran MiXCR on the reads and lists one entry per CDR3 protein. The sample holds approximately 750,000 distinct CDR3 sequences, less than 40% seen once. The sample comprised PBMCs. This sequence originates from a human donor in good health (CMV status not recorded). Some clones in this sample may be carry-over from other donors' samples. The rearrangement links TRBV4-1 to TRBJ1-6; D is perhaps TRBD1 (5 bases). The CDR3 protein is CASSRRQSPSSFNSPLHF. In nucleotides, the CDR3 is TGCGCCAGCAGCCGGCGACAGTCTCCCTCATCGTTCAATTCACCCCTCCACTTT.